These 8 T cell receptor beta chains were sequenced from one sample in a study of shared clonotypes between healthy human individuals. Clones were sequenced by immunoSEQ multiplex PCR, and TCRdb holds only the in-frame ones, with some missing. The sample yields about 980,000 clones, around three quarters seen once. Sequenced: memory CD4+ T cells sorted from blood. Regarding subset: CD45RA-negative fraction. These receptors were taken from a man between 18 and 29 years old in good health.

The rearrangement links TRBV6-1 to TRBJ1-2; no clear D gene. CDR3 length: 13 residues. The V end was cut by 6 bases, the J end by 8 bases, with 16 bases between. Per germline, CDR1 MNHNS and CDR2 SASEGT. CDR3 amino acids: CASRKGEAEGYTF. DNA of the CDR3: TGTGCCAGCAGAAAAGGAGAGGCGGAGGGCTACACCTTC.

The chain is built from TRBV6-1 and TRBJ2-5; 9 nucleotides agree with TRBD2. The CDR3 is 14 residues long. Germline CDR1 and CDR2: MNHNS and SASEGT. V dropped 7 bases and J dropped 2; count of bases not matched to a gene: 5. In nucleotides, the CDR3 is TGTGCCAGCAAAATAGCGGGAGTTCAAGAGACCCAGTACTTC. This gives the protein CASKIAGVQETQYF.

There are a few counts of this clone. This same CDR3 is encoded by further DNA sequences in the sample. The V gene is TRBV2, the J gene TRBJ1-3; D is perhaps TRBD1 (5 bases). The CDR3 is 14 amino acids. Per germline, CDR1 SNHLY and CDR2 FYNNEI. The V and J ends lost 4 bases and 1 base respectively, with 8 bases between them. CDR3 nucleotides: TGTGCCAGCAGTGTCCAGGGTTCTGGAAACACCATATATTTT. Encoded protein: CASSVQGSGNTIYF.

This clone has just a few counts. The chain links TRBV10-3 to TRBJ1-1; D is perhaps TRBD1 (5 bases). CDR1 is ENHRY and CDR2 is SYGVKD in the germline V gene. This CDR3 region has 14 residues. Trimming removed 10 bases at V and 4 bases at J, with 19 bases between. CDR3 loop: CATTRTGEGTEAFF. The CDR3 coding sequence is TGTGCCACCACCAGGACGGGGGAGGGCACTGAAGCTTTCTTT.

The chain has TRBV7-9 and TRBJ2-7; 9 nucleotides agree with TRBD2. J lost 1 base, V lost 2 bases, and 3 bases had no gene match. The CDR3 totals 15 residues. The germline CDR1 and CDR2 sequences are SEHNR and FQNEAQ (reference sequence). The CDR3 reads CASSLSGGSSYEQYF. As DNA, the CDR3 is TGTGCCAGCAGCTTAAGCGGGGGGTCTTCCTACGAGCAGTACTTC. The full variable domain, in which reference TRBV7-9 and TRBJ2-7 provide the parts outside the CDR3, is DTGVSQNPRHKITKRGQNVTFRCDPISEHNRLYWYRQTLGQGPEFLTYFQNEAQLEKSRLLSDRFSAERPKGSFSTLEIQRTEQGDSAMYLCASSLSGGSSYEQYFGPGTRLTVT.

The rearrangement uses TRBV28 and TRBJ2-1; no reliable D call. V was clipped by 3 bases and J by 6 bases, with 6 bases between them. The CDR3 covers 12 residues. Germline V gene sequence: CDR1 MDHEN, CDR2 SYDVKM. The CDR3 region has the DNA TGTGCCAGCAGTTTCCGAGGCAATGAGCAGTTCTTC. Its translation: CASSFRGNEQFF.

This clone was detected only a few times. V gene TRBV5-1 combines with J gene TRBJ2-7; TRBD1 matches at 11 bases. The CDR3 totals 13 residues. Germline CDR1 is SGHRS and CDR2 is YFSETQ. V lost 3 bases, J lost 5 bases, and 1 base stayed unmatched. The CDR3, as DNA: TGCGCCAGCAGCTGGGACAGGGGGAACGAGCAGTACTTC. Translated: CASSWDRGNEQYF.

This clone has a single count. This chain joins TRBV4-3 and TRBJ2-5; 7 bases line up with TRBD1. This CDR3 is built from 19 residues. The V and J ends lost 0 bases and 5 bases, in that order; junction bases with no gene match: 18. Germline values: CDR1 LGHNA, CDR2 YSLEER. The CDR3 DNA is TGCGCCAGCAGCCAAGAAGCATTAGGGGGCTACATCCCCCGGGAGACCCAGTACTTC. It encodes CASSQEALGGYIPRETQYF.